This TCR beta chain derives from a study of cytomegalovirus exposure and HLA in healthy donors. Points from the study as a whole: Immune exposure was documented only through CMV serostatus. Cytomegalovirus-associated TCR beta chains were listed, numbering 164.

Per germline, CDR1 LGHNA and CDR2 YNFKEQ. The CDR3 covers 16 residues. V gave up 2 bases and J gave up 5 bases, with 15 bases separating them. Notes on this clone: Its target is unknown.

PCR amplification relied on 60 Vbeta primers (plus 13 Jbeta primers). Generated by immunoSEQ multiplex PCR, the TCRdb table keeps only in-frame clones and is missing some. Of 150,000 to 200,000 clones detected, over 70% appear once; the ten largest clones hold about 1.5%. The chain uses TRBV4-2 and TRBJ1-4; D is perhaps TRBD1 (6 bases). Sequencing used PBMCs. The receptor was derived from a man aged 18-30 years in good health and CMV-seronegative. This chain's CDR3 is CASSQTPGHQNEKLFF. The CDR3 DNA reads as TGTGCCAGCAGCCAAACTCCGGGACACCAAAATGAAAAACTGTTTTTT.